Shown below are 5 T cell receptor beta chains from a single sample sequenced in a study of OX40 agonist ivuxolimab in advanced cancers. This table comes from immunoSEQ multiplex PCR, and its TCRdb copy is limited to in-frame clones, with some not included. The sample has tens of thousands of clones; over 80% are singletons. The sample here was CD4+ or CD8+ T cells sorted from blood, taken in a trial of the OX40 agonist ivuxolimab. Source of these receptors: an adult with an advanced solid tumor such as melanoma, head and neck, liver or kidney cancer.

This clone was observed a few times. This chain uses TRBV5-1 with TRBJ2-2; perhaps TRBD2 as D (7 bases). With 3 bases removed from V and 8 bases from J, the gap between germline ends came to 14 bases. The CDR3 length is 14 residues. Germline V gene data show CDR1 as SGHRS and CDR2 as YFSETQ. The CDR3 loop reads CASSSDAGAGELFF. For the CDR3, the DNA is TGCGCCAGCAGCTCCGATGCGGGGGCAGGGGAGCTGTTTTTT.

This rearrangement joins TRBV2 to TRBJ2-5; D is possibly TRBD1 (5 bases). This CDR3 spans 15 amino acids. V dropped 4 bases and J dropped 4 bases, with 16 bases sitting between them. Germline CDR1 reads SNHLY; CDR2 reads FYNNEI. This CDR3 reads CASSGEGAQRETQYF. The CDR3, as DNA: TGTGCCAGCAGTGGGGAAGGGGCTCAGAGAGAGACCCAGTACTTC.

CDR3 coding DNA: TGTGCCAGCAGCTCTAGGGATGGGATGAACACTGAAGCTTTCTTT. Translation gives CASSSRDGMNTEAFF. The J gene is TRBJ1-1, the V gene TRBV4-2; unclear D gene. CDR1 and CDR2 (germline): LGHNA, YNFKEQ. V dropped 5 bases and J dropped 0 bases, with 13 bases sitting between them. This CDR3 is built from 15 residues.

The chain uses TRBV28 and TRBJ2-7; D gene unclear. CDR3 size: 13 residues. Germline lookup yields CDR1 MDHEN and CDR2 SYDVKM. V lost 2 bases to trimming and J lost 2 bases, with 7 bases between them. The CDR3 sequence is CASSLRWAYEQYV. The CDR3 DNA reads TGTGCCAGCAGTTTAAGGTGGGCCTACGAGCAGTACGTC.

This sequence joins TRBV2 and TRBJ1-5; D is ambiguous. From germline, CDR1 is SNHLY and CDR2 FYNNEI. The V gene lost 4 bases and the J gene lost 0 bases, with 7 bases spanning the gap. This CDR3 is 14 amino acids long. CDR3 protein: CASSGPSSNQPQHF. The CDR3 nucleotides read TGTGCCAGCAGTGGACCGAGTAGCAATCAGCCCCAGCATTTT. Looking up the rest from reference TRBV2 and TRBJ1-5 gives the full variable domain: EPEVTQTPSHQVTQMGQEVILRCVPISNHLYFYWYRQILGQKVEFLVSFYNNEISEKSEIFDDQFSVERPDGSNFTLKIRSTKLEDSAMYFCASSGPSSNQPQHFGDGTRLSIL.